The rows below give T cell receptor beta chains drawn from one sample of a study of blood T cells in healthy people across ages. TCRdb called the 5' RACE reads again in MiXCR, with one record for every CDR3 protein. The sample consists of approximately 780,000 distinct CDR3 sequences, under 30% of them appearing once. These data are also associated with another study on T cells of mothers and their children.

The sample taken for sequencing was blood. Receptors originate from a boy aged 5-17 years in good health. Each CDR3 is given with its conserved first and last residue. Fields, in order: J gene, clone size, D gene, V gene, CDR3 protein, CDR3 DNA. A D gene is named only where the DNA matches it firmly. Clone size is stated in some rows and not others, as once, few, many or a class when expanded.

TRBJ1-1,NA,TRBD1,TRBV19,CASSNTGGAFF,TGTGCCAGTAGTAACACAGGGGGAGCTTTCTTT
TRBJ1-5,NA,NA,TRBV11-2,CASSLGRSQPQHF,TGTGCCAGCAGCTTAGGGCGGAGTCAGCCCCAGCATTTT
TRBJ2-2,NA,NA,TRBV12-3/TRBV12-4,CALKGNTGELFF,TGTGCCCTAAAGGGGAACACCGGGGAGCTGTTTTTT
TRBJ2-3,few,TRBD2,TRBV9,CASSVGGGRTDTQYF,TGTGCCAGCAGCGTTGGCGGGGGGCGCACAGATACGCAGTATTTT
TRBJ1-1,NA,NA,TRBV20-1,CSARDLWGVDTEAFF,TGCAGTGCTAGAGATCTATGGGGAGTCGACACTGAAGCTTTCTTT
TRBJ1-2,NA,NA,TRBV5-6,CASSLRRGNYGYTF,TGTGCCAGCAGCTTGCGACGGGGTAACTATGGCTACACCTTC
TRBJ2-3,few,NA,TRBV15,CATSGGSPDTQYF,TGTGCCACCAGCGGGGGTAGCCCCGATACGCAGTATTTT
TRBJ2-7,few,NA,TRBV2,CASSIQFSYEQYF,TGTGCCAGCAGTATCCAGTTTTCCTACGAGCAGTACTTC
TRBJ2-5,NA,TRBD1,TRBV10-3,CAISDPQGVGETQYF,TGTGCCATCAGTGACCCCCAGGGGGTAGGGGAGACCCAGTACTTC
TRBJ2-5,few,TRBD2,TRBV18,CASSTGTSKQETQYF,TGTGCCAGCTCTACCGGGACTAGCAAACAAGAGACCCAGTACTTC
TRBJ2-1,NA,NA,TRBV29-1,CSVVGIRTDTGSYNEQFF,TGCAGCGTTGTGGGGATAAGGACCGATACTGGCTCCTACAATGAGCAGTTCTTC
TRBJ1-2,few,NA,TRBV2,CASSDDEAQGYTF,TGTGCCAGCAGTGACGACGAGGCACAAGGCTACACCTTC
TRBJ2-1,few,TRBD2,TRBV28,CASKLGLVYEQFF,TGTGCCAGCAAATTGGGACTAGTCTATGAGCAGTTCTTC
TRBJ1-1,few,NA,TRBV6-6,CASSLGCGGLEAFF,TGTGCCAGCAGCCTTGGCTGCGGTGGGCTTGAAGCTTTCTTT
TRBJ2-7,NA,NA,TRBV3-1,CASSPGTSLLPYEQYF,TGTGCCAGCAGCCCGGGGACATCCCTTCTTCCTTACGAGCAGTACTTC
TRBJ1-6,NA,NA,TRBV7-9,CASSFQGGGSPLHF,TGTGCCAGCAGCTTTCAGGGAGGGGGTTCACCCCTCCACTTT
TRBJ2-5,NA,NA,TRBV4-2,CASSQEYGPWETQYF,TGTGCCAGCAGCCAAGAGTATGGACCTTGGGAGACCCAGTACTTC
TRBJ1-1,NA,NA,TRBV12-3/TRBV12-4,CASSFTQGTMNTEAFF,TGTGCCAGCAGTTTTACACAGGGCACAATGAACACTGAAGCTTTCTTT
TRBJ2-5,NA,NA,TRBV10-3,CAISEPGARETQYF,TGTGCCATCAGTGAGCCAGGGGCGAGGGAGACCCAGTACTTC
TRBJ1-4,NA,NA,TRBV29-1,CSAAGGSNEKLFF,TGCAGCGCGGCAGGTGGAAGTAATGAAAAACTGTTTTTT
TRBJ2-1,once,NA,TRBV20-1,CSASVDEQFF,TGCAGTGCTAGTGTGGACGAGCAGTTCTTC
TRBJ1-1,many,TRBD1,TRBV5-1,CASSLGGQGRTEAFF,TGCGCCAGCAGCTTGGGGGGACAGGGTCGGACTGAAGCTTTCTTT
TRBJ2-3,few,NA,TRBV7-3,CASSLGGKSTDTQYF,TGTGCCAGCAGCTTAGGAGGGAAGAGCACAGATACGCAGTATTTT
TRBJ2-6,few,NA,TRBV5-1,CASSLPLEVISGANVLTF,TGCGCCAGCAGCTTGCCTCTCGAGGTTATCTCTGGGGCCAACGTCCTGACTTTC
TRBJ2-5,few,NA,TRBV5-1,CASSLEAVHQYF,TGCGCCAGCAGCTTGGAAGCGGTTCATCAGTACTTC
TRBJ2-3,few,NA,TRBV6-4,CASPAKKLEGSTDTQYF,TGTGCCAGCCCTGCGAAAAAACTGGAGGGAAGCACAGATACGCAGTATTTT
TRBJ1-1,few,NA,TRBV18,CASSPLSTEAFF,TGTGCCAGCTCACCCCTTTCCACTGAAGCTTTCTTT
TRBJ2-5,NA,TRBD2,TRBV12-3/TRBV12-4,CASTQGGSGGAWETQYF,TGTGCCAGCACCCAGGGGGGTAGCGGGGGGGCCTGGGAGACCCAGTACTTC
TRBJ2-7,NA,TRBD1,TRBV28,CASTPLGQGYEQYF,TGTGCCAGCACCCCCTTGGGACAGGGCTACGAGCAGTACTTC
TRBJ1-6,few,TRBD1,TRBV19,CASSANRGGNSPLHF,TGTGCCAGTAGTGCCAACAGGGGGGGTAATTCACCCCTCCACTTT
TRBJ2-7,NA,NA,TRBV5-1,CASSLVIGISDEQYF,TGCGCCAGCAGCTTGGTAATCGGGATTTCCGACGAGCAGTACTTC
TRBJ2-1,few,NA,TRBV5-1,CASSLRSNGYNEQFF,TGCGCCAGCAGCTTAAGGAGTAATGGGTACAATGAGCAGTTCTTC
TRBJ2-6,NA,TRBD1,TRBV12-3/TRBV12-4,CASSHRGKLSGANVLTF,TGTGCCAGCAGCCACAGGGGCAAGCTCTCTGGGGCCAACGTCCTGACTTTC
TRBJ2-7,NA,NA,TRBV2,CASSGGIYEQYF,TGTGCCAGCAGTGGCGGGATCTACGAGCAGTACTTC
TRBJ2-2,NA,NA,TRBV12-3/TRBV12-4,CASSSPGGWGGELFF,TGTGCCAGCAGTTCCCCCGGGGGCTGGGGCGGGGAGCTGTTTTTT
TRBJ2-5,few,TRBD1,TRBV12-3/TRBV12-4,CASSLKRWDREGETQYF,TGTGCCAGCAGTTTAAAACGGTGGGACAGGGAGGGGGAGACCCAGTACTTC
TRBJ2-5,NA,NA,TRBV28,CASSLYSGETQYF,TGTGCCAGCAGTTTATACAGCGGGGAGACCCAGTACTTC
TRBJ2-5,few,NA,TRBV5-1,CASSLKRTQYF,TGCGCCAGCAGCCTGAAGAGGACCCAGTACTTC
TRBJ2-5,few,NA,TRBV20-1,CSAPTNAGETQYF,TGCAGTGCCCCGACCAACGCCGGGGAGACCCAGTACTTC
TRBJ1-2,NA,NA,TRBV15,CATSRDIPDTGYTF,TGTGCCACCAGCAGAGATATACCAGATACTGGCTACACCTTC
TRBJ1-1,few,NA,TRBV12-5,CASGLVGRPEGGTMNTEAFF,TGTGCTAGTGGTTTGGTAGGGCGGCCAGAGGGAGGAACGATGAACACTGAAGCTTTCTTT
TRBJ2-5,NA,NA,TRBV20-1,CSARVGASQETQYF,TGCAGTGCTAGAGTTGGGGCGTCCCAAGAGACCCAGTACTTC
TRBJ1-3,NA,TRBD1,TRBV19,CASRGTGHRSGNTIYF,TGTGCCAGTAGGGGGACAGGACACCGCTCTGGAAACACCATATATTTT
TRBJ2-4,NA,NA,TRBV6-2/TRBV6-3,CASNHPGGIAKNIQYF,TGTGCCAGCAACCACCCTGGGGGAATAGCCAAAAACATTCAGTACTTC
TRBJ2-1,NA,NA,TRBV29-1,CSVSRGNEQFF,TGCAGCGTTTCGAGGGGCAATGAGCAGTTCTTC
TRBJ1-2,NA,NA,TRBV28,CASSLLSGDGYTF,TGTGCCAGCAGTTTACTGTCGGGGGATGGCTACACCTTC
TRBJ2-1,NA,NA,TRBV5-1,CASSRSVAPVNKQFF,TGCGCCAGCAGCCGATCAGTAGCCCCGGTCAATAAGCAGTTCTTC
TRBJ1-2,NA,TRBD1,TRBV5-1,CASSPRGDRGNEGYGYTF,TGCGCCAGCAGCCCCAGAGGGGACAGGGGGAATGAGGGCTATGGCTACACCTTC
TRBJ2-1,NA,NA,TRBV5-1,CASSLDYGTQFF,TGCGCCAGCAGCTTGGATTACGGGACGCAGTTCTTC
TRBJ1-4,NA,TRBD1,TRBV4-1,CASSHAGQGWEKLFF,TGCGCCAGCAGCCACGCGGGACAGGGATGGGAAAAACTGTTTTTT
TRBJ2-5,few,NA,TRBV18,CASQGQLETQYF,TGTGCCAGCCAGGGACAATTGGAGACCCAGTACTTC
TRBJ2-5,NA,NA,TRBV7-8,CASSRGPQGETQYF,TGTGCCAGCAGCCGGGGGCCTCAGGGAGAGACCCAGTACTTC
TRBJ2-7,NA,NA,TRBV2,CASSRPVEQYF,TGTGCCAGCAGTCGACCCGTGGAGCAGTACTTC
TRBJ2-5,NA,NA,TRBV4-1,CASSQVVSLSPFF,TGCGCCAGCAGCCAAGTTGTTAGTTTATCTCCGTTCTTC
TRBJ2-3,few,NA,TRBV5-1,CASSLYWSDTQYF,TGCGCCAGCAGCTTGTACTGGTCTGATACGCAGTATTTT
TRBJ2-7,NA,NA,TRBV28,CASSLLHEANTYEQYF,TGCGCCAGCAGCCTACTCCATGAGGCCAATACCTACGAGCAGTACTTC
TRBJ2-5,many,TRBD2,TRBV29-1,CSVDGGKRETQYF,TGCAGCGTTGACGGGGGGAAGAGAGAGACCCAGTACTTC